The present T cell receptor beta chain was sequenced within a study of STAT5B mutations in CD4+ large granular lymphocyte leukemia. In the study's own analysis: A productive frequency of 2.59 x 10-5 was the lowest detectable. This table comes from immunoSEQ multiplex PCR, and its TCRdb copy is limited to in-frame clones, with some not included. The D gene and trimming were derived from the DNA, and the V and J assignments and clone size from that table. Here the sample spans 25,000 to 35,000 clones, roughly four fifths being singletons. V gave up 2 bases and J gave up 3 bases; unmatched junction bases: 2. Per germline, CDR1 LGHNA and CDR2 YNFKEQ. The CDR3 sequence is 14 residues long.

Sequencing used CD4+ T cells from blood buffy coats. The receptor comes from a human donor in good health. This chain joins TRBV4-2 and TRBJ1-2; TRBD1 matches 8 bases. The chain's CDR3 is CASSQKTGDYGYTF. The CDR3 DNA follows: TGTGCCAGCAGCCAAAAGACAGGGGACTATGGCTACACCTTC.